This TCR beta chain was found in a study of T-cell memory formation after mild COVID-19. Libraries for TCRalpha and TCRbeta carried sample barcodes and unique molecular identifiers via 5'RACE. TCRdb fed the 5' RACE reads into MiXCR, producing one record per CDR3 protein. Of some 180,000 distinct CDR3 sequences detected, around 20% appear once; the ten largest clones hold 3.9%. Study-level findings and limits: The CD4+ clones that contracted clustered mainly within CM and EM, and the CD8+ clones concentrated in EMRA.

The CDR3 consists of 14 residues. Per the germline V gene, CDR1 is SGHKS and CDR2 is YYEKEE (reference sequence). V dropped 1 base and J dropped 5 bases, with 10 bases sitting between them. This clonotype was observed a few times. Its antigen is not identified. V gene TRBV5-5 combines with J gene TRBJ2-4; unclear D gene. Sequenced material: PBMCs or a T cell subset sorted from them (not recorded which). This TCR came from a young man who had mild COVID-19 (a few samples of this study predate the infection). Cell type and time point are not known. CDR3 region: CASSLFLQQNIQYF. Written as DNA, the CDR3 is TGTGCCAGCAGCTTGTTTTTACAGCAAAACATTCAGTACTTC. Full variable domain (remainder filled in from reference TRBV5-5 and TRBJ2-4): DAGVTQSPTHLIKTRGQQVTLRCSPISGHKSVSWYQQVLGQGPQFIFQYYEKEERGRGNFPDRFSARQFPNYSSELNVNALLLGDSALYLCASSLFLQQNIQYFGAGTRLSVL.